This T cell receptor (beta chain) was recorded in a study of blood T cell repertoires in COVID-19 (dated by TCRdb to the early 2020s). Concerning the study at large: Samples covering the acute and convalescent phases of COVID-19 were provided by collaborators in the United States, Italy and Spain. The sample metadata nearly always contained a de-identified subject ID, COVID-19 status, age in years and sex. Where available, HLA class I and class II types were taken from metadata supplied by the sample provider and were not determined by assay-based typing. The samples were drawn from the first 160 participants of the ongoing ImmuneRACE study and from 950 to 1,500 subjects provided by 6 global collaborators. The material from the prospective study consisted of cDNA or gDNA derived from T cells, B-cell-depleted T cells, or PBMCs. Subjects who had been exposed to COVID-19, were actively infected with it, or had recovered from it provided the deeply sampled blood TCRbeta repertoires that made up the dataset. The repertoires were released in a freely available public database intended as a resource for research on the immune response to SARS-CoV-2.

What the study reported, not specific to this receptor: How much clinical and demographic metadata was included differed by source and by participant, and the metadata was provided uncurated.

Enrolling through a virtual design, the prospective study's participants ranged in age from roughly 18 to 90 years and lived across 24 United States geographic areas. To assign participants to cohorts, the prospective study relied on clinical history that participants themselves reported in a screening survey and a study questionnaire. ImmuneRACE Cohort 3 recovered participants were defined by two consecutive negative NP/OP PCR tests, healthcare professional clearance, or symptom resolution. In the prospective study, mobile phlebotomists collected whole blood, serum and a nasopharyngeal or oropharyngeal swab from each participant. Prospective study participants could optionally give additional blood draws and questionnaires over an approximately two-month period. Before DNA extraction, prospective study blood samples were shipped either frozen or at room temperature. Comment on this clone: Its antigen has not been determined. The record has no base qualities; no much larger clone is one base away.

CDR1 SGHTA and CDR2 FQGNSA were looked up in the germline V gene. The junction shows trimming of 2 bases on V and 9 bases on J, plus 14 bases between the germline ends. Measured from the cysteine to the phenylalanine, the CDR3 is 14 residues long. The retained sequence is limited to the CDR3, 42 bases, with the frame set at the first base. The immunoSEQ Assay, a bias-controlled multiplex PCR, was used to amplify TCRbeta CDR3 regions from genomic DNA. The original methods were these. Within the assay, amplification of reference gene primers was used to estimate how many nucleated cells each sample contained. Sequence reads were collapsed and filtered to measure the absolute abundance of every unique TCRbeta CDR3 rearrangement. For each sample, productive Simpson clonality was calculated as the square root of Simpson's diversity index across productive rearrangements. This immuneACCESS table, as held by TCRdb, lists in-frame sequences with V and J called but not all clones. Of the missing ones, under half trace to an unresolved V gene in checked studies; the others have no known cause. That table supplies the V and J calls and clone size; D and trimming were determined from the DNA. The sample has about 250,000 clones on record, 85% to 90% of them singletons. The top ten hold 15% of the sample.

In this chain, TRBV7-2 is recombined with TRBJ2-1, with TRBD1 perhaps the D gene, on 6 matching bases. The clonotype comes from a man aged 18 to 30 who had recovered from COVID-19. Sequencing input: PBMCs or T cells enriched from blood (not recorded which). The CDR3 region: CASSLSMRGSEQFF. The nucleotide sequence reads as follows: TGTGCCAGCAGCTTAAGTATGAGGGGGAGTGAGCAGTTCTTC.